In this sample, the clone carrying this TCR beta chain turned up many times. Its antigen is not identified. This CDR3 region has 13 residues. CDR1 is LGHNA, CDR2 YSLEER, per germline. V was shortened by 0 bases and J by 2 bases, with 5 bases between the two germline ends. These data belong to a study of early T cells in non-severe SARS-CoV-2 infection. Study details: Sequencing targeted bulk RNA from unsorted whole blood, leaving chains unpaired.

Study findings and constraints: Private and CD4 specificities were missed by VDJdb matching, which favored anti-spike CD8 responses.

Individual cDNA molecules received unique molecular identifiers during library preparation. TCRdb called the 5' RACE reads again in MiXCR, with one record for every CDR3 protein. The sample carries 55,000 to 70,000 distinct CDR3 sequences, less than 5% recorded once. The gene calls are TRBV4-3 and TRBJ2-7; possible D gene TRBD1, 5 bases. The sequence was obtained from an adult who was a healthcare worker with PCR-confirmed SARS-CoV-2 infection or an uninfected control (not recorded which). The specimen was whole blood. Here the CDR3 DNA reads TGCGCCAGCAGCCAAGAGACAGCCTACGAGCAGTACTTC. Translating it yields CASSQETAYEQYF.